This TCR beta chain was obtained from a study of TIL therapy for anti-PD-1-resistant metastatic lung cancer. Study-level background: Tumors carried a median about 1.6 non-synonymous mutations per megabase.

The time point denotes: pre-treatment sample, taken before nivolumab and TIL therapy. Patients were adults with stage 4 NSCLC. The immunoSEQ assay was v3. The method was immunoSEQ multiplex PCR; TCRdb's version includes in-frame clones alone and lacks a portion of them. This repertoire shows approximately 18,000 clones, approximately 83% found once; its top ten account for 2.2%. The CDR3 loop spans 16 amino acids. CDR1 is SGDLS and CDR2 is YYNGEE in the germline V gene. The trim removed 0 bases at V and 7 bases at J, leaving 5 bases unmatched. The study, taken as a whole, reports: This highly selected cohort may not generalize to typical lung cancer patients. TIL clonotype persistence in blood showed no apparent association with response.

Of note for this clone: Its antigen is unknown.

The chain is built from TRBV9 and TRBJ1-4; 11 bases agree with TRBD1. The specimen was blood, collected at baseline. The receptor's source is a person aged 25 to 80 with non-small cell lung cancer. CDR3 DNA: TGTGCCAGCAGCGTAGCCGGACAGGGGGCGAGTGAAAAACTGTTTTTT. It translates to CASSVAGQGASEKLFF.